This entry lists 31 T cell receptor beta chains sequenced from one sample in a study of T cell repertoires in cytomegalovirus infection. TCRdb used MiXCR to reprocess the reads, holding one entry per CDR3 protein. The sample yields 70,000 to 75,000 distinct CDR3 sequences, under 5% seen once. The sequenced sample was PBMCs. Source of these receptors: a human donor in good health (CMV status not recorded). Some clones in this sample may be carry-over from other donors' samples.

Written as DNA, the CDR3 is TGTGCCAGCAGCTTAGCCGCGGAAGGGGAGCAGTTCTTC. This gives the protein CASSLAAEGEQFF. This chain connects TRBV7-2 to TRBJ2-1; D gene uncertain. V lost 0 bases and J 10 bases, leaving 10 bases between the germline ends. CDR1 is SGHTA, CDR2 FQGNSA, per germline. This CDR3 comprises 13 residues.

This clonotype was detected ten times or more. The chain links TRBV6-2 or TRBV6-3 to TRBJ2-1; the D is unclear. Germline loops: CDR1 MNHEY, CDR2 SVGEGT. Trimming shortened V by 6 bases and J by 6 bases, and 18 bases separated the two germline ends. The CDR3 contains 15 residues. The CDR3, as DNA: TGTGCCAGCAGCTCTAATGGTCCTGGGCCCAATGAGCAGTTCTTC. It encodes CASSSNGPGPNEQFF.

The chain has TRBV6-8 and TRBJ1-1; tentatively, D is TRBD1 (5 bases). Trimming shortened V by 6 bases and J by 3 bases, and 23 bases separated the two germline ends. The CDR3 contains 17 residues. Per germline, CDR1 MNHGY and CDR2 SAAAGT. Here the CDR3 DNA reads TGTGCCAGCAGCCGAAACCCGGGACCCCCATCGTACACTGAAGCTTTCTTT. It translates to CASSRNPGPPSYTEAFF.

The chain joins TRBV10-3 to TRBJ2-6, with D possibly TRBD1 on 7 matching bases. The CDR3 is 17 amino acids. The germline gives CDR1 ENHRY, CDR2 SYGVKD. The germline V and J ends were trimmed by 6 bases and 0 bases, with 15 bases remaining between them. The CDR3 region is CAIRRDSNPSGANVLTF. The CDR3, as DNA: TGTGCCATCAGGCGGGACAGCAATCCCTCTGGGGCCAACGTCCTGACTTTC.

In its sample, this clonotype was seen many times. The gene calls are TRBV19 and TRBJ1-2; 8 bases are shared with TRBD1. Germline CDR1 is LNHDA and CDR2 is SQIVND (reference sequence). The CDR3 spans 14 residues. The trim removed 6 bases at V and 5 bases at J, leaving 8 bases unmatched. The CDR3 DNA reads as TGTGCCAGTAGGCCCCTGGACAGGGCTTATGGCTACACCTTC. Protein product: CASRPLDRAYGYTF.

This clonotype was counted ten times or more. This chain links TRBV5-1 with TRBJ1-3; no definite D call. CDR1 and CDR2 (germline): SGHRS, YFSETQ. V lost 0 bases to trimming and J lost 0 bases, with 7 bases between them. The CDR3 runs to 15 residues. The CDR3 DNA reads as TGCGCCAGCAGCTTGGCGGGGAACTCTGGAAACACCATATATTTT. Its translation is CASSLAGNSGNTIYF.

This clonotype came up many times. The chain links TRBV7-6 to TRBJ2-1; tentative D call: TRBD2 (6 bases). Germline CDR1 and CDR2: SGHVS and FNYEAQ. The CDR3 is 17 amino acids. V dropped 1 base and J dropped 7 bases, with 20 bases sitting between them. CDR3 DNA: TGTGCCAGCAGCTTAGATATGGGTAGCGGAAAGAGAAATGAGCAGTTCTTC. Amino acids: CASSLDMGSGKRNEQFF.

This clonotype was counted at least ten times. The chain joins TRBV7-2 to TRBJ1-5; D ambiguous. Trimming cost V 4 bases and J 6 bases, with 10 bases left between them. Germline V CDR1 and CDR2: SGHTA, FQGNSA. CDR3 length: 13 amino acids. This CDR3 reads CASSSGGIQPQHF. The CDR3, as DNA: TGTGCCAGCAGCTCCGGAGGGATTCAGCCCCAGCATTTT.

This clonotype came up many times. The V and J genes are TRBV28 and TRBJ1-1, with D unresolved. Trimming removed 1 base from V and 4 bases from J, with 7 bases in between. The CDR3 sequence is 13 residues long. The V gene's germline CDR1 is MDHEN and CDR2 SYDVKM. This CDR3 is CASSLYGVTEAFF. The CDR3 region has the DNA TGTGCCAGCAGTTTATACGGGGTCACTGAAGCTTTCTTT.

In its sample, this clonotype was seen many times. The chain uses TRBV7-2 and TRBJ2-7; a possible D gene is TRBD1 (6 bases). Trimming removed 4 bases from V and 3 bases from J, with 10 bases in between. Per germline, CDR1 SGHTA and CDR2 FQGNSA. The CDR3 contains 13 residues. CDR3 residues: CASSSGQDYEQYF. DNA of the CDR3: TGTGCCAGCAGCTCGGGACAAGACTACGAGCAGTACTTC.

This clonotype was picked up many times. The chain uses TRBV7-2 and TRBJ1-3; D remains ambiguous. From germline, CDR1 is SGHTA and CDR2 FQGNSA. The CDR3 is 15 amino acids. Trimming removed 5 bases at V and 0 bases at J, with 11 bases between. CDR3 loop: CASSEDFHSGNTIYF. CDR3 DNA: TGTGCCAGCAGCGAAGACTTCCACTCTGGAAACACCATATATTTT. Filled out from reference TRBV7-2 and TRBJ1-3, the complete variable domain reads GAGVSQSPSNKVTEKGKDVELRCDPISGHTALYWYRQSLGQGLEFLIYFQGNSAPDKSGLPSDRFSAERTGGSVSTLTIQRTQQEDSAVYLCASSEDFHSGNTIYFGEGSWLTVV.

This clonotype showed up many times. CDR3 bases: TGTGCCAGCAGTCCGGGCTTTGGGGCCGGCGTTGGCTACACCTTC. Its protein is CASSPGFGAGVGYTF. The J gene is TRBJ1-2, the V gene TRBV12-3 or TRBV12-4, with D maybe TRBD1 (5 bases). Trimming left V 5 bases short and J 7 bases short, with 20 bases between. This CDR3 has 15 amino acids.

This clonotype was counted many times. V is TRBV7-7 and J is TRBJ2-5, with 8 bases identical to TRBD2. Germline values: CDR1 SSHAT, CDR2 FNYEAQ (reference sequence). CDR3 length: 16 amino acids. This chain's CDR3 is CASSRGGSGGMETQYF. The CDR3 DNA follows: TGTGCTAGCTCAAGGGGTGGAAGCGGGGGTATGGAGACCCAGTACTTC.

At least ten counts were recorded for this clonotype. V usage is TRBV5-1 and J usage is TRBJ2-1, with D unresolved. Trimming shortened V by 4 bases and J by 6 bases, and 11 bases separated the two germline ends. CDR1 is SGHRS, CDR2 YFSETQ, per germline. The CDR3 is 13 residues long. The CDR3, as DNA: TGCGCCAGCAGCGCTATTGCGCGCAATGAGCAGTTCTTC. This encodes CASSAIARNEQFF.

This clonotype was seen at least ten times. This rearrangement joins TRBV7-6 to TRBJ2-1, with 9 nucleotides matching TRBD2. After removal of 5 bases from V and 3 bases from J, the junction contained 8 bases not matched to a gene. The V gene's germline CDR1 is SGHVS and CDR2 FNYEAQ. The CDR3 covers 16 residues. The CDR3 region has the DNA TGTGCCAGCAGCCCCCCGGCGGGGGGGCACTACAATGAGCAGTTCTTC. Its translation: CASSPPAGGHYNEQFF.

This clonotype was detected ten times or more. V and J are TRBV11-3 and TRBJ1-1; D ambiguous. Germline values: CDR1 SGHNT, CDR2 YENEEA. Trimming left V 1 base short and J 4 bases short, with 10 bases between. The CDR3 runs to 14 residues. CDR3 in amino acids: CASSLGRDLTEAFF. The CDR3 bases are TGTGCCAGCAGCTTAGGCAGAGACCTCACTGAAGCTTTCTTT. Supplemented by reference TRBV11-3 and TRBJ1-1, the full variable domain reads EAGVVQSPRYKIIEKKQPVAFWCNPISGHNTLYWYLQNLGQGPELLIRYENEEAVDDSQLPKDRFSAERLKGVDSTLKIQPAELGDSAVYLCASSLGRDLTEAFFGQGTRLTVV.

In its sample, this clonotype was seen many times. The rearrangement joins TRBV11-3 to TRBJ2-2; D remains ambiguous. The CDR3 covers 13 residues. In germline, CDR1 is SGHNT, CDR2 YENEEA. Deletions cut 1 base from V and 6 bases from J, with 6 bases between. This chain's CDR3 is CASSLVLAGELFF. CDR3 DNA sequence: TGTGCCAGCAGCTTAGTATTGGCCGGGGAGCTGTTTTTT.

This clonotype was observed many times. CDR3 sequence reads: CASSSAGLTGTDTQYF. The CDR3 bases are TGTGCCAGCAGCTCGGCGGGACTAACAGGCACAGATACGCAGTATTTT. The rearrangement uses TRBV11-2 and TRBJ2-3; TRBD2 agrees at 7 bases. This CDR3 is 16 amino acids long. J was trimmed by 1 base and V by 4 bases; bases with no gene match: 8. In germline, CDR1 is SGHAT, CDR2 FQNNGV.

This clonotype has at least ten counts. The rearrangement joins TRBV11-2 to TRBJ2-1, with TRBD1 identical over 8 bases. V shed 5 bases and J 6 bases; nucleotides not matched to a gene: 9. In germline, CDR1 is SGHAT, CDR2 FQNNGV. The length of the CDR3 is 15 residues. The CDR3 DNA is TGTGCCAGCAGCGCCGACAGGGGTCAGGCCAATGAGCAGTTCTTC. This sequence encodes CASSADRGQANEQFF.

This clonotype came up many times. The CDR3 reads CASSLRTSGTYNEQFF. The CDR3 DNA reads TGTGCCAGCAGCTTACGTACTAGCGGGACCTACAATGAGCAGTTCTTC. The J gene is TRBJ2-1, the V gene TRBV7-8, with 10 positions matching TRBD2. J was trimmed by 2 bases and V by 2 bases; bases with no gene match: 3. The CDR3 is 16 amino acids. Germline V gene lookup returns CDR1 SGHVS and CDR2 FQNEAQ.

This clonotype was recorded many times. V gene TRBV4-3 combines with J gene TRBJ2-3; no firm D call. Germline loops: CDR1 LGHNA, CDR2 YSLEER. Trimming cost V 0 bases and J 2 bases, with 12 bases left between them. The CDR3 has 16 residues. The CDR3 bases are TGCGCCAGCAGCCAAGAGTTCGCCACGAACACAGATACGCAGTATTTT. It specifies CASSQEFATNTDTQYF.

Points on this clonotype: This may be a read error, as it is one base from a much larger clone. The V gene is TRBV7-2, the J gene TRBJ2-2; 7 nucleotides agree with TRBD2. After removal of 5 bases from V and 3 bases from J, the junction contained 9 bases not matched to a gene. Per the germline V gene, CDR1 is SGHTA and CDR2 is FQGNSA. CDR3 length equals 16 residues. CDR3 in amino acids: CASSRSSGPHTGELFF. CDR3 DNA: TGTGCCAGCAGCCGATCTAGCGGCCCGCACACCGGGGAGCTGTTTTTT.

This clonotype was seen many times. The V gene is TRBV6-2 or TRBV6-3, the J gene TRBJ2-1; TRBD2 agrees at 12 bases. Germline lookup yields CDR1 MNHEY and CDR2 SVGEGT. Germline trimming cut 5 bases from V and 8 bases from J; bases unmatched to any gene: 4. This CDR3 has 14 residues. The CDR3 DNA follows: TGTGCCAGCAGTGTACTAGCGGGAGGCGATGAGCAGTTCTTC. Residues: CASSVLAGGDEQFF.

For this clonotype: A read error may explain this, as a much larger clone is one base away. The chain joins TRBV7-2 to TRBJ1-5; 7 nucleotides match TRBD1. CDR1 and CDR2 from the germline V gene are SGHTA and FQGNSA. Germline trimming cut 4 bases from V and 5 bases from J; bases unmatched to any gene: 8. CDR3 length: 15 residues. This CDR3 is CASSYGLQGDQPQHF. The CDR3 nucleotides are TGTGCCAGCAGCTACGGGCTCCAGGGGGATCAGCCCCAGCATTTT.

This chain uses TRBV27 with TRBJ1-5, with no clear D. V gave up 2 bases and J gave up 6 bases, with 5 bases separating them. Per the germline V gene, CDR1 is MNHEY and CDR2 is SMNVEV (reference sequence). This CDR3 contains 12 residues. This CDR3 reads CASSLRGQPQHF. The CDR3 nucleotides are TGTGCCAGCAGTTTACGTGGTCAGCCCCAGCATTTT.

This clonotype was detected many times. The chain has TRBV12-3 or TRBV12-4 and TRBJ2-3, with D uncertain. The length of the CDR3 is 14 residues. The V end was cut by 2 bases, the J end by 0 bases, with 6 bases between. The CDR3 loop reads CASSLYISTDTQYF. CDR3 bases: TGTGCCAGCAGTTTATACATTAGCACAGATACGCAGTATTTT.

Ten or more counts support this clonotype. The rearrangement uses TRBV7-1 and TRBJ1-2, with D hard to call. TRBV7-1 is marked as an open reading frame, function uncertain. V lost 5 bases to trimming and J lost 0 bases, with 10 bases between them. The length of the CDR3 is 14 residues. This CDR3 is CASSTDTANYGYTF. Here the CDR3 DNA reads TGTGCCAGCAGCACCGACACCGCTAACTATGGCTACACCTTC.

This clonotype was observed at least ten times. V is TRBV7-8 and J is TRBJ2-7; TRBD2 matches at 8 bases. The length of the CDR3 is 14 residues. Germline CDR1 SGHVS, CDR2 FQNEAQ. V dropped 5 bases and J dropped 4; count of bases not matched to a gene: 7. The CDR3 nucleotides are TGTGCCAGCAGCACACTAGCGGTAACATACGAGCAGTACTTC. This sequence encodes CASSTLAVTYEQYF.

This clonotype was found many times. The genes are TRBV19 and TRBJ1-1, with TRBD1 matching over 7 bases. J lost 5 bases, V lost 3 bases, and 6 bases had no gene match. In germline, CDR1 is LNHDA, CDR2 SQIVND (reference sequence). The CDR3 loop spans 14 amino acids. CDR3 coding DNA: TGTGCCAGTAGTATCAGGGGGATTGGAACTGAAGCTTTCTTT. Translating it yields CASSIRGIGTEAFF.

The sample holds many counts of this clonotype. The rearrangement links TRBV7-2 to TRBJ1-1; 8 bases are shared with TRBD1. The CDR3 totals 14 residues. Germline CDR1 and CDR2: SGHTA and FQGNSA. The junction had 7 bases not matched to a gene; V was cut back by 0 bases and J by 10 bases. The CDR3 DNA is TGTGCCAGCAGCTTAGCGTTCGACAGGGGTATAGCTTTCTTT. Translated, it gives CASSLAFDRGIAFF.

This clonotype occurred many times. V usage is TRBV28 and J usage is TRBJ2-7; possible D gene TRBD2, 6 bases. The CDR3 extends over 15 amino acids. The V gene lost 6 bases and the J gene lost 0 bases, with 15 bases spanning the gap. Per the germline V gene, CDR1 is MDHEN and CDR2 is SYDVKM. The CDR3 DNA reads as TGTGCCAGCAGACGTAGCGGAGGGAGCTCCTACGAGCAGTACTTC. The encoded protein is CASRRSGGSSYEQYF.